Below, one TCR beta chain is given with its context. Its antigen remains unidentified. The data belong to a study of T cell repertoires in cytomegalovirus infection. Study-wide background: Well-studied HLA-B-restricted epitopes and recently identified HLA-C-restricted epitopes of CMV were both used in the study.

The ends were cut back, 8 bases at V and 1 base at J, with 15 bases in the middle. Per the germline V gene, CDR1 is MDHEN and CDR2 is SYDVKM. The CDR3 runs to 15 residues. TCRdb analysed the reads with MiXCR anew, one entry per CDR3 protein. The sample lists about 480,000 distinct CDR3 sequences, roughly a third seen once, with roughly a sixth in the top ten. The chain is built from TRBV28 and TRBJ1-5; the D gene is possibly TRBD1 (5 bases). The receptor comes from a human donor in good health (CMV status not recorded). Some clones in this sample may be carry-over from other donors' samples. The specimen comprised cultured PBMCs, sampled from culture after CMV antigen stimulation. The CDR3 loop reads CASLMGGLSNQPQHF. In DNA, the CDR3 is TGTGCCAGCCTAATGGGGGGATTAAGCAATCAGCCCCAGCATTTT.